The clone carrying this TCR beta chain showed up many times. Its antigen remains unknown. The data originate from a study of cytomegalovirus exposure and HLA in healthy donors. The study's findings and limits: Versus the 666-donor mean, an Asian-associated ancestry cluster reportedly showed fewer N-insertions in a later analysis.

The PCR used 60 Vbeta and 13 Jbeta primers. TCRdb keeps only in-frame clones here, not all; method: immunoSEQ multiplex PCR. Counted here are roughly 97,000 clones, almost 80% occurring once; the ten biggest clones make up roughly 6%. This CDR3 has 17 residues. The V segment lost 0 bases and the J segment 4 bases; nucleotides outside the gene matches: 5. Germline V gene data show CDR1 as SGHDT and CDR2 as YYEEEE. The source is a man aged 55-75 years in good health and CMV-seropositive. J is TRBJ2-2 and V is TRBV5-6; TRBD2 matches at 11 bases. Sequenced input: PBMCs. CDR3 nucleotide sequence: TGTGCCAGCAGCTTGGATATAGCGGGGGGGGCCACCGGGGAGCTGTTTTTT. This translates into CASSLDIAGGATGELFF.